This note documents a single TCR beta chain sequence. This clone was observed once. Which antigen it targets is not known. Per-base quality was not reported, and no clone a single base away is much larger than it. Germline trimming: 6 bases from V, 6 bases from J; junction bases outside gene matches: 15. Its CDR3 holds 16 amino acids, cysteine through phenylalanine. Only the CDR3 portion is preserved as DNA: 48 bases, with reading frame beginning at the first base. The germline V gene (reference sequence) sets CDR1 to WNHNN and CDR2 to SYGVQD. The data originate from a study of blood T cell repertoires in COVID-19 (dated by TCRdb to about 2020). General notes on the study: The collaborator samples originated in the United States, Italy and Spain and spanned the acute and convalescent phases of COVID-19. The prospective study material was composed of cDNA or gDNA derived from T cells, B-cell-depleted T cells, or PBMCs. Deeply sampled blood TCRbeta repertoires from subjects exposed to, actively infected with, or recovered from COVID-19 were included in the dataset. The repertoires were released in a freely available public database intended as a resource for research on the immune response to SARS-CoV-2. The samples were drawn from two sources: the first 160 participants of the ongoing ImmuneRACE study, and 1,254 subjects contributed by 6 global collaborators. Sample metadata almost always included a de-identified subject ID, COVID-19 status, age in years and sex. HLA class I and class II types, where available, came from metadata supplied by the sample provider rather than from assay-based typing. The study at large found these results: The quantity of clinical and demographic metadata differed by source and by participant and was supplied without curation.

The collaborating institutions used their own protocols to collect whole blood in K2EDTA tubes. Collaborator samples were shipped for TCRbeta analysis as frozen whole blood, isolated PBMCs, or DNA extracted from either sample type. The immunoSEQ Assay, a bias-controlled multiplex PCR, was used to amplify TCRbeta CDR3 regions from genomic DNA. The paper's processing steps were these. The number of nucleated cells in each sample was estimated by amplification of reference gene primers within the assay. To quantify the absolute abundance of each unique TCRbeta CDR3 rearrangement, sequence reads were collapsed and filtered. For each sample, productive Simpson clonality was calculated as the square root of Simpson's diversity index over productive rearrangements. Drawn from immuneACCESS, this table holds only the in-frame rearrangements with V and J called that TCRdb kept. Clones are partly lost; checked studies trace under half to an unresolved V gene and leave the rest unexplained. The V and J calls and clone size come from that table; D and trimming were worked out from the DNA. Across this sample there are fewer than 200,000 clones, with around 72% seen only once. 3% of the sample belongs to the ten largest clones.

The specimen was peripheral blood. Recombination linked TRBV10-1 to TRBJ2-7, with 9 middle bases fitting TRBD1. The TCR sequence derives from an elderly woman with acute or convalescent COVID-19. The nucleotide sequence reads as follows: TGCGCCAGCAGCGGAGGTCCGGGACAGGGATCCGGCGAGCAGTACTTC. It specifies CASSGGPGQGSGEQYF.